This T cell receptor (beta chain) stems from a study of control samples from healthy donors and cancer patients. Measured with immunoSEQ multiplex PCR; TCRdb has only the in-frame clones, and not every one. This sample carries approximately 170,000 clones, around 91% of them seen once, and the ten largest clones take just over 1.4%. Germline-derived CDR1 and CDR2 are KGHSH and LQKENI. The CDR3 is 15 residues long. The junction had 3 bases not matched to a gene; V was cut back by 0 bases and J by 2 bases. Sequenced: blood. The rearrangement joins TRBV18 to TRBJ2-7, with 8 bases that match TRBD2. This TCR came from a woman in her 50s in good health. The CDR3 DNA sequence: TGTGCCAGCTCACCACCGGGACTAGGGGCCTACGAGCAGTACTTC. It specifies CASSPPGLGAYEQYF.